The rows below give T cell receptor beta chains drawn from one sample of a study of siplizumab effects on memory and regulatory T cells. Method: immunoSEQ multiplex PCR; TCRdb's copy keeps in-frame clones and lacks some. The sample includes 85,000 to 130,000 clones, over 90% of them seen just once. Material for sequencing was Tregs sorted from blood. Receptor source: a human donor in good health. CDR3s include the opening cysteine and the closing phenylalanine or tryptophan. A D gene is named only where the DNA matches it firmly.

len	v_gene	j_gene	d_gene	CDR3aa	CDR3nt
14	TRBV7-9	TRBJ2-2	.	CASSPGVDAGELFF	TGTGCCAGCAGCCCGGGTGTTGACGCCGGGGAGCTGTTTTTT
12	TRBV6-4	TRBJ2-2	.	CASSSGTGELFF	TGTGCCAGCAGTAGCGGCACCGGGGAGCTGTTTTTT
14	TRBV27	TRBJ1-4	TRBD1	CASSFQGAGEKLFF	TGTGCCAGCAGTTTTCAGGGGGCGGGGGAAAAACTGTTTTTT
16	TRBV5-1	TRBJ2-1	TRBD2	CASSLALAGGHDEQFF	TGCGCCAGCAGCTTAGCTTTAGCGGGGGGCCATGATGAGCAGTTCTTC
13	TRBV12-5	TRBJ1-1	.	CASGRGGNTEAFF	TGTGCTAGTGGCCGAGGAGGGAACACTGAAGCTTTCTTT
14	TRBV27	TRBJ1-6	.	CASSFRTENSPLHF	TGTGCCAGCAGTTTCAGGACAGAAAATTCACCCCTCCACTTT
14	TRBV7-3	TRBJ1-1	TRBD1	CASSLGQGYGEAFF	TGTGCCAGCAGCTTGGGACAGGGATACGGTGAAGCTTTCTTT
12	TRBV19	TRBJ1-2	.	CASSIWDGGYTF	TGTGCCAGTAGTATCTGGGATGGAGGCTACACCTTC
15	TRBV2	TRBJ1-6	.	CASSVGGRPYSPLHF	TGTGCCAGCAGTGTCGGAGGGAGGCCCTATTCACCCCTCCACTTT
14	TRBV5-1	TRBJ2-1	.	CASSFSRSVNEQFF	TGCGCCAGCAGCTTTTCTAGATCCGTCAATGAGCAGTTCTTC
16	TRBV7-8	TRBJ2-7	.	CASSPTRGPGDWEQYF	TGTGCCAGCAGCCCAACTCGAGGGCCAGGGGACTGGGAGCAGTACTTC
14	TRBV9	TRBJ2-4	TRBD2	CASSSGTSKNIQYF	TGTGCCAGCAGCTCCGGGACTAGTAAAAACATTCAGTACTTC
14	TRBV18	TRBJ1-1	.	CASSTQQGNTEAFF	TGTGCCAGCTCGACTCAACAGGGCAACACTGAAGCTTTCTTT
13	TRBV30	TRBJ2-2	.	CAWSGANTGELFF	TGTGCCTGGAGTGGCGCGAACACCGGGGAGCTGTTTTTT
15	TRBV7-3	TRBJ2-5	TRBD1	CASSPNSAGGETQYF	TGTGCCAGCAGCCCCAACTCGGCAGGGGGAGAGACCCAGTACTTC
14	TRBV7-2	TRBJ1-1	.	CASSVGGGFTEAFF	TGTGCCAGCAGCGTAGGGGGGGGCTTCACTGAAGCTTTCTTT
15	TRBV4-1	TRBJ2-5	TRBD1	CASSQGTGGQETQYF	TGCGCCAGCAGCCAAGGGACAGGGGGACAAGAGACCCAGTACTTC
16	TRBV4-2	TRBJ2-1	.	CASSPILATRYNEQFF	TGTGCCAGCAGCCCGATTCTGGCTACCCGCTACAATGAGCAGTTCTTC